The next 2 T cell receptor beta chains were all read from a single sample in a study of blood T cell repertoires in COVID-19. TCRdb keeps only in-frame clones here, not all; method: immunoSEQ multiplex PCR. The sample has some 120,000 clones, about 84% seen once. Sequencing was performed on peripheral blood. These receptors all stem from a man aged 55 to 70 with acute or convalescent COVID-19.

This clone has only a few counts. The chain combines TRBV5-3 with TRBJ2-2; 7 bases agree with TRBD1. TRBV5-3 qualifies as an ORF whose function is uncertain. The V and J ends lost 0 bases and 0 bases, in that order; junction bases with no gene match: 2. There are 16 residues in the CDR3. This chain's CDR3 is CARSLEGAANTGELFF. CDR3 nucleotide sequence: TGTGCCAGAAGCTTGGAGGGGGCCGCGAACACCGGGGAGCTGTTTTTT.

This clone is a singleton in its sample. The chain links TRBV4-1 to TRBJ1-1; TRBD1 might be the D (5 bases). Trimming took 0 bases from V and 2 from J, leaving 7 bases between them. The CDR3 has 14 residues. Looked up from germline, CDR1 is MGHRA and CDR2 is YSYEKL. CDR3 region: CASSQEQDNTEAFF. CDR3 sequence (DNA): TGCGCCAGCAGCCAAGAACAGGACAACACTGAAGCTTTCTTT.